These T cell receptor beta chains were read from a single sample in a study of blood T cell repertoires in COVID-19. Sequencing used immunoSEQ multiplex PCR; TCRdb keeps in-frame clones, though not all of them. The sample contains approximately 150,000 clones, 80% of which appear only once. The material sequenced was PBMCs or T cells enriched from blood (not recorded which). These TCRs come from a man aged 35-49 years who had recovered from COVID-19. CDR3s include the opening cysteine and the closing phenylalanine or tryptophan. D genes are given only for firm matches. A row's size may be missing; if present it is once, few, many or a size class.

v_call,d_call,j_call,clone_size,cdr3_aa,cdr3_nt
TRBV11-2,.,TRBJ1-2,.,CASSLGSLEHYGYTF,TGTGCCAGCAGCTTAGGTAGTCTAGAGCACTATGGCTACACCTTC
TRBV24-1,TRBD1,TRBJ1-2,.,CATSDPGQIGGGYTF,TGTGCCACCAGTGATCCGGGACAGATCGGAGGCGGCTACACCTTC
TRBV19,.,TRBJ1-5,.,CATGEVVSNQPQHF,TGTGCCACCGGGGAGGTCGTGAGCAATCAGCCCCAGCATTTT
TRBV2,.,TRBJ1-3,.,CASSENRSGNTIYF,TGTGCCAGCAGTGAGAACAGGTCAGGAAACACCATATATTTT
TRBV3-1/TRBV3-2,.,TRBJ1-6,.,CASSQEQGQARPPLHF,TGTGCCAGCAGCCAAGAGCAGGGGCAGGCCCGCCCACCCCTCCACTTT
TRBV6-1,.,TRBJ2-7,.,CASSEGPRFSEQYF,TGTGCCAGCAGTGAAGGACCGAGGTTCTCCGAGCAGTACTTC
TRBV10-3,.,TRBJ1-2,.,CAISGDYRANYGYTF,TGTGCCATCAGTGGGGATTACAGGGCTAACTATGGCTACACCTTC
TRBV19,TRBD1,TRBJ2-1,.,CASSFYDRGSYNEQFF,TGTGCCAGTAGTTTCTACGACAGGGGCTCCTACAATGAGCAGTTCTTC
TRBV2,.,TRBJ1-1,.,CASSENRDKEAFF,TGTGCCAGCAGTGAGAACAGGGATAAAGAAGCTTTCTTT
TRBV6-5,TRBD2,TRBJ2-1,.,CASSLGTRSGDEQFF,TGTGCCAGCAGTTTAGGGACTAGAAGCGGAGATGAGCAGTTCTTC
TRBV5-1,.,TRBJ1-2,.,CASSMGQGVGGGYTF,TGCGCCAGCAGCATGGGGCAGGGCGTAGGCGGAGGCTACACCTTC
TRBV9,.,TRBJ1-1,few,CASSVGGGSGTEAFF,TGTGCCAGCAGCGTAGGTGGGGGGTCTGGCACTGAAGCTTTCTTT
TRBV7-3,TRBD1,TRBJ2-1,.,CASSRTAGQGRYNEQFF,TGTGCCAGCAGCAGAACGGCGGGACAGGGGCGGTACAATGAGCAGTTCTTC
TRBV5-6,.,TRBJ1-6,once,CASSLTTGKLDSPLHF,TGTGCCAGCAGCCTGACCACAGGGAAATTGGATTCACCCCTCCACTTT
TRBV7-6,TRBD1,TRBJ2-1,.,CASSLTGGSEQFF,TGTGCCAGCAGCTTAACAGGGGGCTCTGAGCAGTTCTTC
TRBV10-3,.,TRBJ2-7,many,CAIIVKQYF,TGTGCCATCATAGTTAAGCAGTACTTC
TRBV10-3,TRBD1,TRBJ1-5,.,CAISEGNRGQPQHF,TGTGCCATCAGTGAGGGGAACAGGGGACAGCCCCAGCATTTT
TRBV5-1,.,TRBJ2-1,.,CASSLGVTTSSSDEQFF,TGCGCCAGCAGCTTGGGAGTCACTACCTCCAGTTCAGATGAGCAGTTCTTC
TRBV29-1,TRBD1,TRBJ1-2,once,CSAQGAFYGYTF,TGCAGCGCGCAGGGGGCGTTCTATGGCTACACCTTC
TRBV3-1/TRBV3-2,TRBD1,TRBJ1-4,few,CASSAGQGIPGSNEKLFF,TGTGCCAGCAGTGCAGGACAGGGAATACCCGGGTCTAATGAAAAACTGTTTTTT
TRBV3-1/TRBV3-2,TRBD2,TRBJ2-1,.,CASSLFGTSGGGYNEQFF,TGTGCCAGCAGCCTTTTCGGGACTAGCGGGGGAGGTTACAATGAGCAGTTCTTC
TRBV19,TRBD1,TRBJ1-5,once,CASRAAGGYSNQPQHF,TGTGCCAGTCGAGCGGCAGGGGGCTATAGCAATCAGCCCCAGCATTTT
TRBV4-1,.,TRBJ1-2,.,CASSQDDLGLQGTYGYTF,TGCGCCAGCAGCCAAGACGATTTGGGTTTGCAGGGGACCTATGGCTACACCTTC
TRBV9,.,TRBJ2-1,.,CASSVGWLAVGNEQFF,TGTGCCAGCAGCGTAGGGTGGCTAGCCGTAGGGAATGAGCAGTTCTTC
TRBV7-8,TRBD1,TRBJ2-2,.,CASSLARRARGHGELFF,TGTGCCAGCAGCTTAGCGCGCAGGGCGAGGGGGCACGGGGAGCTGTTTTTT
TRBV7-9,TRBD1,TRBJ2-1,.,CASSPRQGANEQFF,TGTGCCAGCAGCCCCAGGCAGGGGGCAAATGAGCAGTTCTTC
TRBV7-2,.,TRBJ1-2,.,CASSLKGSQGPYGYTF,TGTGCCAGCAGCTTAAAAGGTTCACAGGGCCCCTATGGCTACACCTTC